This T cell receptor (beta chain) stems from a study of T cells after posttransplantation cyclophosphamide (dated by TCRdb to about 2016). About the study as a whole: The study tracked T cell repertoire reconstitution by TRB sequencing after myeloablative bone marrow transplantation using posttransplantation cyclophosphamide as GVHD prophylaxis. Blood from all 35 or so PTCy patients who had 1-year posttransplant specimens underwent TRB sequencing. Antigen receptor sequencing covered samples from some 35 PTCy-treated patients and around 16 of their related bone marrow donors. TRA and TRB clonality were tightly correlated in about 10 samples, so subsequent TCR analyses focused on TRB only. In 3 patients, up to about 3 additional blood samples taken between 2 and 5.2 years after transplant also underwent TRB sequencing, as did pretransplant blood from a handful of patients. Public TRB sequences were compared against a database of over 3,500 sequences linked to responses to pathogens, tumor antigens, self-antigens and alloantigens. Here is what the overall study found, with its caveats: Across fewer than 50 patients, recipient CMV seropositivity and CMV reactivation were highly associated with TRB clonality; PTCy diversity was similar to CNI/methotrexate controls. The TRB repertoires of T cells infiltrating skin or GI tract showed only limited overlap with the TRB repertoires of T cells in blood. Donor-recipient similarity was low at 1-2 months but increased during the first year, and donor CD8+ memory clones often dominated later blood repertoires.

The control cohort was some 10 patients given myeloablative marrow transplants with methotrexate plus a calcineurin inhibitor, sampled 1 year after transplant. Peripheral blood and bone marrow mononuclear cells were isolated by Ficoll-Hypaque density centrifugation and were cryopreserved. The CDR3 contains 17 residues, cysteine and phenylalanine counted. Solely the CDR3 DNA is kept, with 51 bases framed from the first base. Based on the germline V gene, the CDR1 and CDR2 sequences are SGHRS and YFSETQ. V ends up 6 bases short and J 4 bases short, with an unmatched junction base count of 15. Genomic DNA was the input for TRB sequencing, which was run either with the immunoSEQ assay at survey resolution or with the hsTCRB kit. The original methods were these. The immunoSEQ software was used for initial read processing, and the LymphoSeq R package was used for repertoire analyses. Clonality was computed as 1 minus normalized Shannon entropy; Gini coefficient was also calculated for each TRB dataset. Phenotypes of unsorted samples were inferred by mapping TRB sequences from sorted subsets of the recipient or donor onto the same recipient's unsorted samples. TCRdb took this table from immuneACCESS and kept in-frame rearrangements with V and J called. Such tables lack part of the clones; where checked against another copy, unresolved V genes explain under half of the gap, and the rest is unexplained. The V and J calls and clone size are taken from that table; D and trimming were inferred from the DNA. This sample lists 15,000 to 20,000 clones; around 80% were detected once. Under 3.5% of the sample rests with the top ten.

With respect to this clone: There is no known antigen for this receptor. Base-call qualities are not available, and no considerably larger clone is one nucleotide away.

Rearrangement joined TRBV5-1 to TRBJ2-2, with TRBD2 identical over 7 junction bases. The specimen was PBMCs, collected 441 days after allogeneic stem cell transplant with calcineurin inhibitor and methotrexate. The receptor comes from a male patient aged 25-45 years who received an allogeneic stem cell transplant from an unrelated donor, was CMV-positive, and had acute and chronic GVHD. Because of the transplant, the T cells may be the graft donor's rather than the patient's own. The CDR3 amino acid sequence is: CASNLQGGKPITGELFF. DNA sequence: TGCGCCAGCAACCTCCAGGGAGGGAAACCGATCACCGGGGAGCTGTTTTTT.